Below are 5 T cell receptor beta chains sequenced from a single sample in a study of blood T cell repertoires in COVID-19. The protocol was immunoSEQ multiplex PCR, while the TCRdb copy is restricted to in-frame clones and leaves out a portion. The profile shows about 48,000 clones, over 75% of them singletons. Sample: peripheral blood. These receptors all stem from a man between 65 and 80 years old with acute or convalescent COVID-19.

This clone was observed once. The chain couples TRBV29-1 to TRBJ1-2; D not resolved. Germline V gene sequence: CDR1 SQVTM, CDR2 ANQGSEA. The CDR3 has 12 amino acids. The V gene lost 0 bases and the J gene lost 1 base, with 3 bases spanning the gap. In DNA, the CDR3 is TGCAGCGTTGAAGACGGTAACTATGGCTACACCTTC. Residues: CSVEDGNYGYTF.

The genes are TRBV7-6 and TRBJ2-1; 16 bases fit TRBD2. From germline, CDR1 is SGHVS and CDR2 FNYEAQ. With V trimmed by 3 bases and J by 10 bases, 9 bases remained unmatched. This CDR3 has 17 residues. The chain's CDR3 is CASSFNQPGLAGGEQFF. The CDR3 DNA reads as TGTGCCAGCAGCTTCAATCAACCGGGACTAGCGGGGGGGGAGCAGTTCTTC.

The CDR3 spells CASVPGQMNTEAFF. The CDR3 DNA is TGTGCCAGTGTTCCGGGACAAATGAACACTGAAGCTTTCTTT. The rearrangement uses TRBV19 and TRBJ1-1; TRBD1 is a possible D gene (6 bases). CDR3 length: 14 residues. V lost 8 bases and J lost 0, with 13 bases in between. The germline CDR1 and CDR2 sequences are LNHDA and SQIVND (reference sequence).

This sequence joins TRBV18 and TRBJ2-5, with 8 positions matching TRBD2. The CDR3 contains 16 residues. V was pared by 3 bases and J by 5 bases, with 11 bases of the junction left unmatched. CDR1 and CDR2 (germline): KGHSH, LQKENI. The CDR3 spells CASSPRTGGPWETQYF. The CDR3 DNA follows: TGTGCCAGCTCACCCCGGACGGGGGGGCCCTGGGAGACCCAGTACTTC.

The V gene is TRBV5-6, the J gene TRBJ1-3; D perhaps matches TRBD1 (5 bases). Germline CDR1 SGHDT, CDR2 YYEEEE. The CDR3 spans 16 residues. V lost 4 bases, J lost 4 bases, and 18 bases lay in between. In nucleotides, the CDR3 is TGTGCCAGCAGCCTAAACCCTGGGGCCCTAGGAAACACCATATATTTT. Its translation: CASSLNPGALGNTIYF.